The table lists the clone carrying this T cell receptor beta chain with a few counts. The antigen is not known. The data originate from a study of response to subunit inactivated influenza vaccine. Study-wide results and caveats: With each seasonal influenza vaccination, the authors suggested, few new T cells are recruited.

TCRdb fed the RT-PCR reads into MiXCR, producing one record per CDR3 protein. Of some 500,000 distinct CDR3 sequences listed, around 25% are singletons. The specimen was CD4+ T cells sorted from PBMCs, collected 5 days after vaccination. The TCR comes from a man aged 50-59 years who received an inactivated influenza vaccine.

CDR3 sequence: CSVGLGTGGSYEQYF. DNA of the CDR3: TGCAGCGTAGGACTCGGGACAGGGGGTTCCTACGAGCAGTACTTC. The chain has TRBV29-1 and TRBJ2-7, with 11 bases matching TRBD1. The junction had 8 bases not matched to a gene; V was cut back by 6 bases and J by 1 base. The CDR3 covers 15 residues. Germline CDR1 reads SQVTM; CDR2 reads ANQGSEA.